Listed below are T cell receptor beta chains from one sample, sequenced in a study of blood T cell repertoires in COVID-19. The protocol was immunoSEQ multiplex PCR, while the TCRdb copy is restricted to in-frame clones and leaves out a portion. This table has around 84,000 clones, 83% appearing once. Sequenced: peripheral blood. The receptors were sampled from a man older than 75 with active or convalescent COVID-19. Each CDR3 is given with its conserved first and last residue. Fields, in order: V gene, J gene, CDR3 protein.

v_call: TRBV9; j_call: TRBJ1-2; cdr3_aa: CASSVGAGAGYGYTF
v_call: TRBV9; j_call: TRBJ2-2; cdr3_aa: CASSFTGTRVAGELFF
v_call: TRBV10-1; j_call: TRBJ2-3; cdr3_aa: CASRSGDTQYF
v_call: TRBV7-2; j_call: TRBJ1-2; cdr3_aa: CASSLSGVANYGYTF
v_call: TRBV5-1; j_call: TRBJ1-6; cdr3_aa: CASSPGQGGSPLHF
v_call: TRBV4-2; j_call: TRBJ2-7; cdr3_aa: CASSHLDTGYEQYF
v_call: TRBV29-1; j_call: TRBJ1-2; cdr3_aa: CSVSRGSGYTF
v_call: TRBV29-1; j_call: TRBJ1-1; cdr3_aa: CSVEGSWRTEAFF
v_call: TRBV5-1; j_call: TRBJ2-5; cdr3_aa: CASSLASGAQETQYF
v_call: TRBV10-3; j_call: TRBJ2-4; cdr3_aa: CAIREREGGIQYF
v_call: TRBV5-1; j_call: TRBJ1-4; cdr3_aa: CASSLDEGREKLFF
v_call: TRBV7-2; j_call: TRBJ2-7; cdr3_aa: CASSLRVDSFYEQYF
v_call: TRBV4-2; j_call: TRBJ1-2; cdr3_aa: CASSQALGQGNGYTF